The clone carrying this T cell receptor (beta chain) was detected a few times. Its antigen remains unknown. As for time point: newly diagnosed GD, antithyroid drugs for less than 3 months. Researchers made the TCR library from RNA that was extracted from PBMCs. The germline V gene encodes CDR1 LGHNA and CDR2 YSLEER. The V end was cut by 1 base, the J end by 6 bases, with 12 bases between. This CDR3 spans 15 amino acids. According to the study, TCR beta libraries were built with iRepertoire HTBI primers and CDR3-region Arm-PCR. Each CDR3 protein gets one entry after TCRdb re-called the multiplex PCR reads with MiXCR. The table records around 400,000 distinct CDR3 sequences, about 15% of them present only once. This specimen belongs to a study of regulatory T cells in long-lasting Graves disease. Study-level findings and limits: When disease was persistent, TRBV28, TRBJ1-2 and TRBJ2-5 were the favored segments.

This same sample was also taken into another study, of T cells in Graves' hyperthyroidism and ophthalmopathy. That report notes: The model identified upcoming ophthalmopathy a median approximately 6.4 months ahead of onset.

This chain links TRBV4-3 with TRBJ1-4; no firm D call. This sample comprised peripheral blood mononuclear cells (PBMCs), obtained at new diagnosis, from a patient treated with antithyroid drugs. This sequence was found in a woman aged 40 to 50 with Graves disease. This CDR3 is CASSQGVPADEKLFF. CDR3 DNA: TGCGCCAGCAGCCAAGGGGTGCCGGCGGATGAAAAACTGTTTTTT.